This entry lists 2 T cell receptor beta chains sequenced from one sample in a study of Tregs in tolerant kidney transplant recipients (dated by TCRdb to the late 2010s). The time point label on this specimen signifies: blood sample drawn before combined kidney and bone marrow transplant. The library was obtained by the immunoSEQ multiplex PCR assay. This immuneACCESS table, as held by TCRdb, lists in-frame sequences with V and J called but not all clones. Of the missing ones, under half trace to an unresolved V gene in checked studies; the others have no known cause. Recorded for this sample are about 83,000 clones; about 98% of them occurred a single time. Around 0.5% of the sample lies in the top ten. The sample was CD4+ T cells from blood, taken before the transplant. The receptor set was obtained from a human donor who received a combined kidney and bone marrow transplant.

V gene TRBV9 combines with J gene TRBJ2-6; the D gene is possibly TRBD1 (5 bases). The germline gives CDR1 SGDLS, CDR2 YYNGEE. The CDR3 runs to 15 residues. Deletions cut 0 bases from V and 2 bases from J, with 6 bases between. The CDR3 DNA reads TGTGCCAGCAGCGTAGTAGGGGCTGGGGCCAACGTCCTGACTTTC. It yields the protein CASSVVGAGANVLTF.

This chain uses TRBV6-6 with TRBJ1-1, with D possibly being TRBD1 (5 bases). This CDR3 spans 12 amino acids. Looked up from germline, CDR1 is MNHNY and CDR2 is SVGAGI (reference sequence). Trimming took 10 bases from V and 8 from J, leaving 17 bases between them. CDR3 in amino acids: CATQTDKTEAFF. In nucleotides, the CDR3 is TGTGCCACCCAGACAGACAAAACAGAAGCTTTCTTT.